This entry lists 5 T cell receptor beta chains sequenced from one sample in a study of T cells in Graves' hyperthyroidism and ophthalmopathy. Amplified TCR beta CDR3 regions derived from RNA transcripts. The study used the HTBI primer set for a first-round RT-PCR of the TCR CDR3. In TCRdb, the multiplex PCR reads were re-called with MiXCR into one record per CDR3 protein. The sample consists of fewer than 750,000 distinct CDR3 sequences, roughly 15% of them appearing once. Sequencing was done on a sample of blood. These receptors all stem from a woman in her forties with Graves' ophthalmopathy.

J is TRBJ2-5 and V is TRBV11-2; no definite D call. This CDR3 spans 13 amino acids. From germline, CDR1 is SGHAT and CDR2 FQNNGV. The ends were cut back, 5 bases at V and 5 bases at J, with 12 bases in the middle. CDR3 in amino acids: CASSPKGMETQYF. CDR3 DNA: TGTGCCAGCAGCCCTAAAGGGATGGAGACCCAGTACTTC.

This clonotype was seen ten or more times. This rearrangement joins TRBV6-1 to TRBJ2-2; D perhaps matches TRBD2 (6 bases). Germline values: CDR1 MNHNS, CDR2 SASEGT. With 3 bases removed from V and 6 bases from J, the gap between germline ends came to 17 bases. The CDR3 covers 16 residues. The CDR3 DNA follows: TGTGCCAGCAGTGACCCCAAGGAGGGGACGGCCGGGGAGCTGTTTTTT. It specifies CASSDPKEGTAGELFF.

This chain joins TRBV5-1 and TRBJ2-5; D call uncertain. The V gene lost 0 bases and the J gene lost 1 base, with 7 bases spanning the gap. Germline values: CDR1 SGHRS, CDR2 YFSETQ. The CDR3 length is 14 residues. The CDR3 nucleotides read TGCGCCAGCAGCTTGGGTGCGCCCCAAGAGACCCAGTACTTC. Translating it yields CASSLGAPQETQYF.

In this sample, this clonotype turned up a few times. The chain has TRBV28 and TRBJ2-4, with TRBD1 as a possible D gene (6 bases). This CDR3 region has 13 residues. The V end lost 9 bases, the J end lost 0 bases, and 9 bases lay between the germline ends. Germline CDR1 is MDHEN and CDR2 is SYDVKM. CDR3 coding DNA: TGTGCCAGTCAGGGGCTAGCCAAAAACATTCAGTACTTC. Protein: CASQGLAKNIQYF.

This clonotype has ten or more counts. This rearrangement joins TRBV11-1 to TRBJ2-7; 9 bases agree with TRBD2. The V gene end was trimmed by 3 bases and the J gene end by 0 bases; junction bases not matched to a gene: 6. From germline, CDR1 is SGHAT and CDR2 FQDESV (reference sequence). CDR3 size: 16 residues. CDR3 loop: CASSFGGGGGSYEQYF. CDR3 DNA sequence: TGTGCCAGCAGCTTTGGCGGGGGGGGAGGCTCCTACGAGCAGTACTTC.